This T cell receptor (beta chain) derives from a study of vaccination and CD4 T cells after COVID-19. Treatment meaning: 10-day PBMC culture with coronavirus spike peptide pools or control peptides (ViraFEST assay). At the Johns Hopkins FTIC core, DNA taken from cultured CD4+ T cells was sequenced by way of the Oncomine TCR Beta short-read assay. MiXCR, applied by TCRdb to the PCR reads, yields one record per CDR3 protein. The data contain some 19,000 distinct CDR3 sequences, 40% to 45% of them singletons. Turning to this clonotype: Its cognate antigen is unknown.

Germline CDR1 LGHDT, CDR2 YNNKEL (reference sequence). The V gene end was trimmed by 1 base and the J gene end by 7 bases; junction bases not matched to a gene: 8. The CDR3 covers 15 residues. The clonotype originates from a human donor who had recovered from COVID-19. The chain employs TRBV3-1 and TRBJ2-7; 9 bases are a match to TRBD1. Sequencing was performed on CD4+ T cells from blood, cultured in vitro. The DNA of the CDR3 is TGTGCCAGCAGCCAAGGGAGACAGGGGGTAGGGGAGCAGTACTTC. As protein: CASSQGRQGVGEQYF.